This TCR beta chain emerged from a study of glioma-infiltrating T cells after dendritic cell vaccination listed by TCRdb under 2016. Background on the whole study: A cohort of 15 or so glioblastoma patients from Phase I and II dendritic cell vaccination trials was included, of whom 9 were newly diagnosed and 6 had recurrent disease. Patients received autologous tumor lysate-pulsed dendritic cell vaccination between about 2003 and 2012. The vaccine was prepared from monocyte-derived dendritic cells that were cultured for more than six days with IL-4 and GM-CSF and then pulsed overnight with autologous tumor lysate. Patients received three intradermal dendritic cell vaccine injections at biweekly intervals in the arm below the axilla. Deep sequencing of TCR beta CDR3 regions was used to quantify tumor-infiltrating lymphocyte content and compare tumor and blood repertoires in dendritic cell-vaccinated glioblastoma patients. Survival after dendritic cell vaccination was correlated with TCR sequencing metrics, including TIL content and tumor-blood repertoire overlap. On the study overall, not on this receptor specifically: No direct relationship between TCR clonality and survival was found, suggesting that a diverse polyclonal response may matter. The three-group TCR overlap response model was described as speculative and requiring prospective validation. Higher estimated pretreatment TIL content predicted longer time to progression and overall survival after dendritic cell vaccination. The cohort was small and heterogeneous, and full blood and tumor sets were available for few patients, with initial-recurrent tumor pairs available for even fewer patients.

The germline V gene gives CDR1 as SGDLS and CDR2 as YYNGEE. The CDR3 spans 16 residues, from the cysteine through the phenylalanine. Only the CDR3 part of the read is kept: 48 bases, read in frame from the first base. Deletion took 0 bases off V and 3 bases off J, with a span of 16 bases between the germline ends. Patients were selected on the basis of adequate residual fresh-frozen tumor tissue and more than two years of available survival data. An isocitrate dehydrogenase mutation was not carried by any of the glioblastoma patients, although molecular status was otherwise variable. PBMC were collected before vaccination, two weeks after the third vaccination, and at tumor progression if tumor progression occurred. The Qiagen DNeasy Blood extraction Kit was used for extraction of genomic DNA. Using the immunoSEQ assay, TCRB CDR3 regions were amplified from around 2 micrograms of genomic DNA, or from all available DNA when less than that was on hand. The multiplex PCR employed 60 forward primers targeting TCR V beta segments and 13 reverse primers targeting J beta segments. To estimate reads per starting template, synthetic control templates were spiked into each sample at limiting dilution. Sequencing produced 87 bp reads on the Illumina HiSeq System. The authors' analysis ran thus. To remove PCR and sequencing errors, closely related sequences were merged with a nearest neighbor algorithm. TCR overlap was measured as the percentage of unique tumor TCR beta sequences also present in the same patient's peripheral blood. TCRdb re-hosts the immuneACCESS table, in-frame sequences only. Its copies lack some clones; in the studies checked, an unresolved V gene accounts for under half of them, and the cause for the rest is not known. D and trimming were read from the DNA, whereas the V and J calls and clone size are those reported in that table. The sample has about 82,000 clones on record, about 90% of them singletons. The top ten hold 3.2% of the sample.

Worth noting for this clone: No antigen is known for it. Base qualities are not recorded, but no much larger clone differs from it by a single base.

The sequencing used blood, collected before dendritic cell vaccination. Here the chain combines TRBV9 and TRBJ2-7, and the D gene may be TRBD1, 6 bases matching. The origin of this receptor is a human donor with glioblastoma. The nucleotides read TGTGCCAGCAGCGTAGATTTAGCCCAGGGGCGCTACGAGCAGTACTTC. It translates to CASSVDLAQGRYEQYF.